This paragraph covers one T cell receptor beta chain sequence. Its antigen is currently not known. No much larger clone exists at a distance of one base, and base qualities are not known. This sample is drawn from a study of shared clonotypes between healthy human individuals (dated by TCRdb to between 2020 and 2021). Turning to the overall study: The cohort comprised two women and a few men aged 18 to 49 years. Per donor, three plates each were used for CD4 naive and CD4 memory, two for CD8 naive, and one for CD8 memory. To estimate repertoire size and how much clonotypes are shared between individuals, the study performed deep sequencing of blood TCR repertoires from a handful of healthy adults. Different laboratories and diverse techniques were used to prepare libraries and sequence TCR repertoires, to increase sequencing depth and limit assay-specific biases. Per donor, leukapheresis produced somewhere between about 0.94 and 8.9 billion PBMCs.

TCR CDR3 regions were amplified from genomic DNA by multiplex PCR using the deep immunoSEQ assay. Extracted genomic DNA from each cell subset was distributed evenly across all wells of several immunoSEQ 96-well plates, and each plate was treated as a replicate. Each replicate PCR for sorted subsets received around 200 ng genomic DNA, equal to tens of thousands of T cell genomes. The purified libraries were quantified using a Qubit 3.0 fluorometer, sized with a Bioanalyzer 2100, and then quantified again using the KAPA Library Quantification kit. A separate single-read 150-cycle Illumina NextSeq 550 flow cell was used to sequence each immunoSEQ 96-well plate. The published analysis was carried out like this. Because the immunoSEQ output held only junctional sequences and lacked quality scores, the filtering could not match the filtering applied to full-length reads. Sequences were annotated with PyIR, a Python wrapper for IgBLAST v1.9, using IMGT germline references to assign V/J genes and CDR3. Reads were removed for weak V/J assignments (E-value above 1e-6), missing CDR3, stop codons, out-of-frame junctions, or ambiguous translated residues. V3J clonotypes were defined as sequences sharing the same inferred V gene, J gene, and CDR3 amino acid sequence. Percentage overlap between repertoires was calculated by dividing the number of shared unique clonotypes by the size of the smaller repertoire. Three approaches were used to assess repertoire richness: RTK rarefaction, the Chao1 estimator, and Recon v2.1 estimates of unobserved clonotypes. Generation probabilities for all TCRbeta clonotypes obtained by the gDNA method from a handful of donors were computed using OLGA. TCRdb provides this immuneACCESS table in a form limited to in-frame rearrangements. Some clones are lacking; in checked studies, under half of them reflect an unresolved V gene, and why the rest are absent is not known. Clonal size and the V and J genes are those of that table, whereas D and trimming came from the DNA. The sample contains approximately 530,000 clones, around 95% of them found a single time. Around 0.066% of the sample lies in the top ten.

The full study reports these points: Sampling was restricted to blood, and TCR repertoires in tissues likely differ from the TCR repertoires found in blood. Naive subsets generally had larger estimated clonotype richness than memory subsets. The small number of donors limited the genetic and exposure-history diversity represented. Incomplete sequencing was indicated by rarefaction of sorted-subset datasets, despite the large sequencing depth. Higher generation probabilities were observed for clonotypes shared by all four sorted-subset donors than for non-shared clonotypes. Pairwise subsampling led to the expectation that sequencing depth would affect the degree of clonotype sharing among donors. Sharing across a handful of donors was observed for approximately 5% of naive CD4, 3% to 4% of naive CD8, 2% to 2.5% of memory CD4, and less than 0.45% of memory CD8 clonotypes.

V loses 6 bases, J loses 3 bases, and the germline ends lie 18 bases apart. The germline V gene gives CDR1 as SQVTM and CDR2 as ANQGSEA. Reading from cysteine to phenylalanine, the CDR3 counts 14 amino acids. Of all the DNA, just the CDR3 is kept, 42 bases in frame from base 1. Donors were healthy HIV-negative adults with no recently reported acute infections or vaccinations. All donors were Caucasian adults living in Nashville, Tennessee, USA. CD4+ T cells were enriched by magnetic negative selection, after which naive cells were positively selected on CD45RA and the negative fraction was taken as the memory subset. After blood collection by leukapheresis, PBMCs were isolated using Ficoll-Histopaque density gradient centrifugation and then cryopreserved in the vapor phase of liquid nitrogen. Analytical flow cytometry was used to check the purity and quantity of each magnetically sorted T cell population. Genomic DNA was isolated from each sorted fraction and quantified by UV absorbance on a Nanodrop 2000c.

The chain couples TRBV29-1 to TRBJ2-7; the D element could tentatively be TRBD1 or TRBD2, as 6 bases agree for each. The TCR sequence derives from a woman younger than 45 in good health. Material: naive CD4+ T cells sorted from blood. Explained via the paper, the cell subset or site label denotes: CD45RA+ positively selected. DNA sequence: TGCAGCGTGGGGCGGGACATCAATTACTACGAGCAGTACTTC. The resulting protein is CSVGRDINYYEQYF.